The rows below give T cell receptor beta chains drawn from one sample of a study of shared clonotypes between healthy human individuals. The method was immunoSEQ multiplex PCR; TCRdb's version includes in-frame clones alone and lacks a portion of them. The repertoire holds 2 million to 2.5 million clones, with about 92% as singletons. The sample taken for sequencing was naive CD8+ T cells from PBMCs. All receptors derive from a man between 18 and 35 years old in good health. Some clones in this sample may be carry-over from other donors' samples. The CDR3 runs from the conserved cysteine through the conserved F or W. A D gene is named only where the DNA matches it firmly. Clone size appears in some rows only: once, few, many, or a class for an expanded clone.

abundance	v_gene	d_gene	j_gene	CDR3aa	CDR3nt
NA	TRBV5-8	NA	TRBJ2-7	CASSLVSLRYEQYF	TGTGCCAGCAGCTTGGTATCGCTACGCTACGAGCAGTACTTC
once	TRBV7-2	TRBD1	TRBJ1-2	CASSLTEGAWSGYTF	TGTGCCAGCAGCTTAACGGAGGGGGCATGGAGTGGCTACACCTTC
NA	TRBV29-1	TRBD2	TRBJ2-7	CSVRGRAYEQYF	TGCAGCGTTCGAGGGAGGGCTTACGAGCAGTACTTC
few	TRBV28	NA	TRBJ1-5	CASRGDRNQPQHF	TGTGCCAGCAGGGGGGACCGAAATCAGCCCCAGCATTTT
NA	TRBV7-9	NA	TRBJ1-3	CASSLPSAIYF	TGTGCCAGCAGCTTACCATCGGCCATATATTTT
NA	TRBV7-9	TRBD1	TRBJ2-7	CASSGDSYEQYF	TGTGCCAGCAGCGGGGACAGCTACGAGCAGTACTTC
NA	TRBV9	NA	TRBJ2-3	CASSEPLRGGTDTQYF	TGTGCCAGCAGCGAGCCACTCAGGGGGGGCACAGATACGCAGTATTTT
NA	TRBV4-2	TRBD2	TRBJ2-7	CASSQELAGGRYEQYF	TGTGCCAGCAGCCAAGAACTAGCGGGAGGGCGTTACGAGCAGTACTTC
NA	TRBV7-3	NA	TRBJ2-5	CASSQTAGRGETQYF	TGTGCCAGCAGTCAAACAGCGGGTCGCGGAGAGACCCAGTACTTC
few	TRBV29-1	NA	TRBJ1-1	CSAVPENTEAFF	TGCAGCGCCGTCCCAGAGAACACTGAAGCTTTCTTT
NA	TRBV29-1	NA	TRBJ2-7	CSVSRQVGPPYEQYF	TGCAGCGTTTCGAGACAGGTGGGGCCACCCTACGAGCAGTACTTC
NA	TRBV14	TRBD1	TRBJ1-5	CASSQAPGGDSNQPQHF	TGTGCCAGCAGCCAAGCCCCAGGGGGGGATAGCAATCAGCCCCAGCATTTT
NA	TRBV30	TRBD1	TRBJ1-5	CAWSAGGRQPQHF	TGTGCCTGGAGTGCAGGGGGTCGTCAGCCCCAGCATTTT
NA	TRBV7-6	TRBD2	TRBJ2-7	CASRPTGERGRGDEQYF	TGTGCCAGCAGACCAACGGGGGAGCGGGGACGGGGTGACGAGCAGTACTTC
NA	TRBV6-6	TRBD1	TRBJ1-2	CASSYPTGVGYGYTF	TGTGCCAGCAGTTACCCGACAGGGGTAGGCTATGGCTACACCTTC
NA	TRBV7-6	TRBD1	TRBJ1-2	CASSLVSRTGADGYTF	TGTGCCAGCAGCTTAGTCTCCCGGACAGGGGCCGATGGCTACACCTTC
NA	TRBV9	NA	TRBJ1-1	CASSVAPSDEAFF	TGTGCCAGCAGCGTAGCTCCGTCGGATGAAGCTTTCTTT
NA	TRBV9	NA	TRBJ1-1	CASSAQQGMVPTEAFF	TGTGCCAGCAGCGCCCAACAGGGAATGGTCCCCACTGAAGCTTTCTTT
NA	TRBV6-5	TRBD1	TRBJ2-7	CASSYRTGLSYEQYF	TGTGCCAGCAGTTATCGGACAGGTCTTTCCTACGAGCAGTACTTC
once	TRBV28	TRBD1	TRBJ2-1	CASSSAREGASYNEQFF	TGTGCCAGCAGTTCCGCCCGTGAGGGGGCTAGCTACAATGAGCAGTTCTTC
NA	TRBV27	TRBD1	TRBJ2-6	CASSLVGQGWANVLTF	TGTGCCAGCAGTTTGGTGGGACAGGGGTGGGCCAACGTCCTGACTTTC
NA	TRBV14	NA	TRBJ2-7	CASSRPGTLSYEQYF	TGTGCCAGCAGCCGACCGGGTACGCTCTCCTACGAGCAGTACTTC
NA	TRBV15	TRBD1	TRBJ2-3	CATSRAQGARTDTQYF	TGTGCCACCAGCAGAGCACAGGGGGCCCGCACAGATACGCAGTATTTT
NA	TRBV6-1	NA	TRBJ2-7	CASSGPQSYEQYF	TGTGCCAGCAGTGGTCCACAGTCCTACGAGCAGTACTTC
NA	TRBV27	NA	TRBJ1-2	CASSLGPGGYGYTF	TGTGCCAGCAGTTTGGGCCCCGGGGGCTATGGCTACACCTTC
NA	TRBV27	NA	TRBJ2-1	CASSLWALSYNEQFF	TGTGCCAGCAGTTTATGGGCCCTCTCCTACAATGAGCAGTTCTTC
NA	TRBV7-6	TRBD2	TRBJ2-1	CASSPTSGSGDEQFF	TGTGCCAGCAGCCCTACTAGCGGGAGTGGCGATGAGCAGTTCTTC